One sample yielded the 26 T cell receptor beta chains listed below, sequenced in a study of neoadjuvant nivolumab and ipilimumab in lung cancer. Assay used: immunoSEQ multiplex PCR; TCRdb lists only in-frame clones, some missing. The table shows roughly 28,000 clones, with more than 80% occurring only once. The sample was tumor tissue, taken after neoadjuvant nivolumab, alone or with ipilimumab, at or shortly before surgery. These receptors were taken from an adult with non-small cell lung cancer.

This chain links TRBV5-6 with TRBJ2-4, with TRBD1 matching over 10 bases. J lost 3 bases, V lost 0 bases, and 3 bases had no gene match. CDR3 length equals 16 residues. CDR1 is SGHDT and CDR2 is YYEEEE in the germline V gene. CDR3 amino acids: CASSLGDRGGKNIQYF. CDR3 coding DNA: TGTGCCAGCAGCTTGGGGGACAGGGGCGGCAAAAACATTCAGTACTTC.

V usage is TRBV28 and J usage is TRBJ2-1; D assignment may be TRBD1 or TRBD2 (6 bases each). Deletions cut 9 bases from V and 7 bases from J, with 19 bases between. Germline CDR1 and CDR2: MDHEN and SYDVKM. CDR3 length: 14 residues. In DNA form, the CDR3 reads TGTGCCAGTCTAAGGGGGGACGAAAAGAATGAGCAGTTCTTC. This gives the protein CASLRGDEKNEQFF.

The chain is built from TRBV6-5 and TRBJ2-7, with 9 bases that match TRBD1. Germline CDR1 MNHEY, CDR2 SVGAGI. V was pared by 2 bases and J by 4 bases, with 6 bases of the junction left unmatched. The CDR3 totals 15 residues. The CDR3: CASSYEGTGPYEQYF. The CDR3 DNA follows: TGTGCCAGCAGTTACGAGGGGACAGGGCCGTACGAGCAGTACTTC.

The rearrangement uses TRBV30 and TRBJ2-7, with D perhaps matching TRBD2 (7 bases). The CDR3 spans 13 residues. Germline V lookup: CDR1 GTSNPN, CDR2 SVGIG (reference sequence). V was cut by 7 bases and J by 5 bases, with 18 bases left in between. The CDR3 is CASRRGAGDEQYF. CDR3 in DNA: TGTGCCTCCCGCCGGGGGGCTGGGGACGAGCAGTACTTC. The variable domain in full, completed from reference TRBV30 and TRBJ2-7, reads SQTIHQWPATLVQPVGSPLSLECTVEGTSNPNLYWYRQAAGRGLQLLFYSVGIGQISSEVPQNLSASRPQDRQFILSSKKLLLSDSGFYLCASRRGAGDEQYFGPGTRLTVT.

In its sample, this clone was seen a few times. This chain joins TRBV11-2 and TRBJ1-4; TRBD1 might be the D (6 bases). The CDR3 runs 17 residues. Germline V lookup: CDR1 SGHAT, CDR2 FQNNGV. The ends were cut back, 1 base at V and 5 bases at J, with 17 bases in the middle. The CDR3 DNA is TGTGCCAGCAGCTTAGGCAACAGAGGGGGGGGGAATGAAAAACTGTTTTTT. Its protein is CASSLGNRGGGNEKLFF.

The V gene is TRBV5-1, the J gene TRBJ2-7; possibly TRBD1 for D (6 bases). The germline V and J ends were trimmed by 1 base and 5 bases, with 13 bases remaining between them. The germline V gene has CDR1 SGHRS and CDR2 YFSETQ. This CDR3 comprises 14 residues. Here the CDR3 DNA reads TGCGCCAGCAGCTTGCAGGGGACGGAGGACGAGCAGTACTTC. Translated: CASSLQGTEDEQYF. Combining the CDR3 with reference TRBV5-1 and TRBJ2-7 gives the whole variable domain KAGVTQTPRYLIKTRGQQVTLSCSPISGHRSVSWYQQTPGQGLQFLFEYFSETQRNKGNFPGRFSGRQFSNSRSEMNVSTLELGDSALYLCASSLQGTEDEQYFGPGTRLTVT.

The chain uses TRBV5-1 and TRBJ2-7, with TRBD1 matching 10 bases. The V segment lost 0 bases and the J segment 3 bases; nucleotides outside the gene matches: 6. Per the germline V gene, CDR1 is SGHRS and CDR2 is YFSETQ. The CDR3 consists of 16 residues. This CDR3 reads CASSLALGQGVYEQYF. The CDR3 DNA reads TGCGCCAGCAGCTTGGCCTTAGGACAGGGGGTCTACGAGCAGTACTTC.

This clone was observed a single time. The V and J genes are TRBV4-2 and TRBJ2-3, with D possibly being TRBD1 or TRBD2 (6 bases each). This CDR3 spans 16 amino acids. CDR1 and CDR2 from the germline V gene are LGHNA and YNFKEQ. Trimming cost V 1 base and J 4 bases, with 15 bases left between them. This CDR3 reads CASSQVGGAGADTQYF. The CDR3 nucleotides are TGTGCCAGCAGCCAAGTGGGGGGCGCGGGTGCAGATACGCAGTATTTT.

V and J are TRBV29-1 and TRBJ1-4; TRBD1 is a possible D gene (6 bases). The CDR3 contains 14 residues. Deletions cut 4 bases from V and 6 bases from J, with 15 bases between. Germline CDR1 SQVTM, CDR2 ANQGSEA. The CDR3 sequence is CSVALGGGDEKLFF. DNA of the CDR3: TGCAGCGTTGCGTTGGGAGGGGGGGATGAAAAACTGTTTTTT.

The sample holds a few counts of this clone. The chain combines TRBV5-1 with TRBJ1-6; 7 bases line up with TRBD1. The CDR3 is made up of 14 amino acids. Germline lookup yields CDR1 SGHRS and CDR2 YFSETQ. V lost 4 bases and J lost 5; bases outside the gene matches: 3. CDR3 nucleotides: TGCGCCAGCAGCCGGGACAGAGATAATTCACCCCTCCACTTT. Its protein is CASSRDRDNSPLHF.

The J gene is TRBJ2-3, the V gene TRBV14; 10 bases match TRBD2. The CDR3 loop spans 16 amino acids. Per germline, CDR1 SGHDN and CDR2 FVKESK. J was trimmed by 6 bases and V by 2 bases; bases with no gene match: 8. CDR3: CASSQSQAGGKDTQYF. The CDR3 bases are TGTGCCAGCAGCCAAAGTCAAGCGGGGGGGAAGGATACGCAGTATTTT.

The gene calls are TRBV10-1 and TRBJ2-7; maybe TRBD2 (6 bases). V was cut by 4 bases and J by 2 bases, with 18 bases left in between. Germline loops: CDR1 WNHNN, CDR2 SYGVQD (reference sequence). This CDR3 has 16 residues. The CDR3 spells CASSAPDVGGPYEQYF. The CDR3 bases are TGCGCCAGCAGTGCCCCTGATGTGGGAGGCCCCTACGAGCAGTACTTC.

The V gene is TRBV7-2, the J gene TRBJ2-7, with TRBD2 matching 10 bases. This CDR3 contains 16 residues. Looked up from germline, CDR1 is SGHTA and CDR2 is FQGNSA. The J segment lost 4 bases and the V segment lost 3 bases, leaving 9 bases of the junction unmatched. In nucleotides, the CDR3 is TGTGCCAGCAGCTTGATGCTAGCGGGGGCCCCGTACGAGCAGTACTTC. As protein: CASSLMLAGAPYEQYF.

The gene calls are TRBV2 and TRBJ2-3; 7 bases line up with TRBD2. V lost 10 bases and J lost 2; bases outside the gene matches: 9. Looked up from germline, CDR1 is SNHLY and CDR2 is FYNNEI. The CDR3 totals 14 residues. CDR3 residues: CAIRLAEDTDTQYF. The CDR3 nucleotides read TGTGCCATCCGACTAGCTGAGGACACAGATACGCAGTATTTT.

V and J are TRBV6-5 and TRBJ2-6; D gene unclear. CDR3 size: 16 residues. From germline, CDR1 is MNHEY and CDR2 SVGAGI. V was clipped by 2 bases and J by 11 bases, with 19 bases between them. CDR3 in DNA: TGTGCCAGCAGTTACCGGCCGGGCGCACTCTTCGACGTCCTGACTTTC. Amino acid sequence: CASSYRPGALFDVLTF.

This sequence joins TRBV30 and TRBJ1-1; a possible D gene is TRBD1 (6 bases). V lost 3 bases, J lost 0 bases, and 17 bases lay in between. Germline V gives CDR1 GTSNPN, CDR2 SVGIG (reference sequence). CDR3 length: 16 amino acids. The CDR3 region is CAWSDPGTHLNTEAFF. As DNA, the CDR3 is TGTGCCTGGAGCGATCCTGGGACACATCTGAACACTGAAGCTTTCTTT.

The rearrangement uses TRBV7-6 and TRBJ2-1; 10 nucleotides match TRBD1. CDR1 SGHVS and CDR2 FNYEAQ come from the germline V gene. The J segment lost 3 bases and the V segment lost 10 bases, leaving 3 bases of the junction unmatched. CDR3 size: 13 residues. CDR3 in amino acids: CATGTGDYNEQFF. The CDR3 DNA sequence: TGTGCCACCGGGACAGGGGACTACAATGAGCAGTTCTTC. Complete variable domain (other parts from reference TRBV7-6 and TRBJ2-1): GAGVSQSPRYKVTKRGQDVALRCDPISGHVSLYWYRQALGQGPEFLTYFNYEAQQDKSGLPNDRFSAERPEGSISTLTIQRTEQRDSAMYRCATGTGDYNEQFFGPGTRLTVL.

This sequence joins TRBV7-8 and TRBJ2-5; D is ambiguous. Germline-derived CDR1 and CDR2 are SGHVS and FQNEAQ. The CDR3 spans 14 residues. V lost 5 bases and J 1 base, leaving 11 bases between the germline ends. CDR3 protein: CASSLTVFQETQYF. CDR3 DNA: TGTGCCAGCAGCCTAACAGTGTTCCAAGAGACCCAGTACTTC.

The V call is TRBV6-5, the J call TRBJ1-1, with unresolved D. Trimming removed 2 bases from V and 3 bases from J, with 4 bases in between. This CDR3 spans 12 amino acids. CDR1 is MNHEY, CDR2 SVGAGI, per germline. CDR3 region: CASSYSDTEAFF. The DNA for the CDR3 is TGTGCCAGCAGTTACAGTGACACTGAAGCTTTCTTT.

This rearrangement joins TRBV15 to TRBJ1-5; D is unresolved. V was clipped by 0 bases and J by 5 bases, with 14 bases between them. This CDR3 is 16 amino acids long. Per germline, CDR1 LNHNV and CDR2 YYDKDF (reference sequence). In DNA, the CDR3 is TGTGCCACCAGCAGAGATTTTGAGGCACTCGATCAGCCCCAGCATTTT. Protein product: CATSRDFEALDQPQHF.

The chain uses TRBV6-5 and TRBJ2-1, with 7 bases fitting TRBD1. Per germline, CDR1 MNHEY and CDR2 SVGAGI. The CDR3 has 15 residues. V shed 0 bases and J 8 bases; nucleotides not matched to a gene: 7. CDR3 residues: CASSYSRLGGHEQFF. Written as DNA, the CDR3 is TGTGCCAGCAGTTACTCGAGATTAGGGGGCCATGAGCAGTTCTTC.

The CDR3 coding sequence is TGTGCCAGCAGTGGAGGGACAGGAGCCAAAAACATTCAGTACTTC. Its protein product is CASSGGTGAKNIQYF. This chain connects TRBV6-6 to TRBJ2-4; TRBD1 matches at 8 bases. The germline gives CDR1 MNHNY, CDR2 SVGAGI (reference sequence). The CDR3 has 15 amino acids. The J segment lost 0 bases and the V segment lost 5 bases, leaving 3 bases of the junction unmatched.

The CDR3 DNA sequence: TGTGCCACCGCGGGAGGTTATGAGCAGTTCTTC. It translates to CATAGGYEQFF. This sequence joins TRBV6-5 and TRBJ2-1; TRBD2 aligns across 8 bases. This CDR3 region has 11 residues. V shed 10 bases and J 8 bases; nucleotides not matched to a gene: 4. Germline CDR1 and CDR2: MNHEY and SVGAGI.

About this clone itself: At the DNA level, this CDR3 is encoded by other sequences in the same sample as well. The chain carries TRBV29-1 and TRBJ2-6; maybe TRBD1 (5 bases). The CDR3 has 14 residues. Germline CDR1 is SQVTM and CDR2 is ANQGSEA. Trimming took off 3 bases at V and 0 bases at J, with 6 bases between the two ends. CDR3 DNA sequence: TGCAGCGTTGATCAGGGCTCTGGGGCCAACGTCCTGACTTTC. It yields the protein CSVDQGSGANVLTF.

The genes are TRBV2 and TRBJ1-1; a possible D gene is TRBD1 (5 bases). The CDR3 sequence is 15 residues long. Trimming removed 0 bases at V and 6 bases at J, with 14 bases between. Per germline, CDR1 SNHLY and CDR2 FYNNEI. CDR3 protein: CASSEARGGVAEAFF. CDR3 coding DNA: TGTGCCAGCAGTGAAGCGAGGGGTGGGGTGGCTGAAGCTTTCTTT.

This CDR3 is CASSFLQGVGETQYF. The CDR3 DNA reads TGTGCCAGCAGTTTTCTACAGGGGGTCGGTGAGACCCAGTACTTC. This chain uses TRBV28 with TRBJ2-5; TRBD1 matches at 8 bases. J lost 5 bases, V lost 3 bases, and 8 bases had no gene match. CDR1 is MDHEN and CDR2 is SYDVKM in the germline V gene. This CDR3 region has 15 residues.